This T cell receptor (beta chain) was identified in a study of CD8 T cells in ankylosing spondylitis. General study points: Researchers report that disease-linked clones proved CD8+ and relatively rare in peripheral blood. Clones tied to disease were said to be significantly enriched in matched ankylosing spondylitis synovial fluid. Characteristic, it appeared, of ankylosing spondylitis blood was a TCR beta motif of 7 or 8 highly homologous variants.

As regards this clonotype: Its antigen is not known.

The V gene lost 1 base and the J gene lost 1 base, with 10 bases spanning the gap. The CDR3 has 15 residues. CDR1 SEHNR and CDR2 FQNEAQ come from the germline V gene (reference sequence). TCRdb fed the 5' RACE reads into MiXCR, producing one record per CDR3 protein. The sample includes 350,000 to 550,000 distinct CDR3 sequences, 26% of them seen just once. The source of this sequence is a male donor with ankylosing spondylitis. The rearrangement uses TRBV7-9 and TRBJ1-1; D perhaps matches TRBD1 (5 bases). Sequenced: blood, either unsorted or a sorted T cell fraction (not recorded which). CDR3 bases: TGTGCCAGCAGCTTAGGTACCAGGGAGAACACTGAAGCTTTCTTT. This gives the protein CASSLGTRENTEAFF.